The sequence of this T cell receptor beta chain was determined in a study of cytomegalovirus exposure and HLA in healthy donors. Whole-study findings and limits: A missense variant in DCLRE1C was later tied to TCR beta V- and J-gene trimming. Specificity of three CMV-associated chains for CMV antigens was verified in vitro.

V was pared by 5 bases and J by 1 base, with 11 bases between. The CDR3 has 14 residues. Germline assignment: CDR1 LGHNT and CDR2 FRNRAP. 13 Jbeta primers and 60 Vbeta primers were used for the PCR. The assay was immunoSEQ multiplex PCR, and TCRdb's table has in-frame clones only and misses some. Among about 98,000 clones, over 75% were seen once, and the ten largest hold around 3.6%. As concerns this clone: Antigen specificity is unknown.

The sequencing input was PBMCs. V gene TRBV12-5 combines with J gene TRBJ1-1; D uncertain. This TCR came from a female donor in good health and CMV-seropositive. The DNA of the CDR3 is TGTGCTAGTGGTCTTACGCGAGCGAACACTGAAGCTTTCTTT. It yields the protein CASGLTRANTEAFF.